This TCR beta chain is from a study of CD8 T cells in Susac syndrome. Trimming at V came to 9 bases and at J to 5 bases, leaving 2 bases not matched to a gene. There are 11 residues in the CDR3. Germline-derived CDR1 and CDR2 are LNHDA and SQIVND (reference sequence). With random hexamers, about 0.5 to 1 ug RNA was reverse transcribed. A single record per CDR3 protein comes from TCRdb applying MiXCR to the immunoSEQ multiplex PCR reads. In the table there are about 210,000 distinct CDR3 sequences, 94% of which are singletons. The sequence came from a human donor with Susac syndrome. The chain links TRBV19 to TRBJ1-2; 8 bases match TRBD1. Material: CD4+ T cells from PBMCs. CDR3 sequence reads: CASGQGYGYTF. The DNA of the CDR3 is TGTGCCAGCGGACAGGGATATGGCTACACCTTC.